Detailed here is one TCR beta chain. Its antigen remains unidentified. V was pared by 4 bases and J by 4 bases, with 7 bases between. This CDR3 has 12 residues. The germline gives CDR1 DFQATT, CDR2 SNEGSKA (reference sequence). The data were taken from a study of CD8 T cells in Susac syndrome. The study, taken as a whole, reports: A relatively small number of individuals underwent TCR sequencing and HLA analysis.

It was with random hexamers that roughly 0.45 to 1 ug RNA was reverse transcribed. A single record per CDR3 protein comes from TCRdb applying MiXCR to the immunoSEQ multiplex PCR reads. The data contain roughly 50,000 distinct CDR3 sequences, 80% to 95% of them singletons. The controls were healthy donors who were matched for age and sex. TEMRA cells were FACS-enriched, unlike CD8+ and CD4+ T cells, which were negatively isolated. This receptor was taken from a human donor in good health. V is TRBV20-1 and J is TRBJ2-2, with D possibly TRBD1 on 6 matching bases. Sequenced: CD8+ T cells from PBMCs. The CDR3 here is CSATTGTGELFF. As DNA, the CDR3 is TGCAGTGCTACGACAGGCACCGGGGAGCTGTTTTTT.